The next 18 T cell receptor beta chains were all read from a single sample in a study of Ad26.COV2.S vaccination and SARS-CoV-2 variants. Produced via immunoSEQ multiplex PCR; TCRdb's table is partial and in-frame only. The sample has around 450,000 clones, nearly 90% seen once. Treatment defined: around 19 received Ad26.COV2.S at low or high dose, single or two shots; 5 received placebo; per-sample allocation not given. Sampling took place 63 days after the first vaccine or placebo injection. The sample in question was peripheral blood, obtained in a trial of Ad26.COV2.S vaccine versus placebo. The source is a person aged 18-65 years who received the Ad26.COV2.S COVID-19 vaccine or a placebo.

The rearrangement joins TRBV6-5 to TRBJ1-5; D may be TRBD1 (5 bases). The CDR3 contains 14 residues. V was trimmed by 6 bases and J by 5 bases, leaving 14 bases between them. Germline V gene sequence: CDR1 MNHEY, CDR2 SVGAGI. The CDR3 loop is CASSPAGPDQPQHF. The CDR3 nucleotides read TGTGCCAGCAGCCCCGCAGGGCCAGATCAGCCCCAGCATTTT.

The chain employs TRBV5-6 and TRBJ1-2; unclear D gene. The length of the CDR3 is 16 residues. Trimming removed 3 bases at V and 7 bases at J, with 22 bases between. Germline CDR1 is SGHDT and CDR2 is YYEEEE. CDR3 residues: CASSWASLGGILGYTF. The CDR3 DNA is TGTGCCAGCAGCTGGGCGTCGCTTGGAGGGATCCTTGGCTACACCTTC.

This clone has just a few counts. The rearrangement joins TRBV14 to TRBJ1-3; no clear D gene. The V and J ends lost 0 bases and 1 base respectively, with 4 bases between them. Germline V lookup: CDR1 SGHDN, CDR2 FVKESK. CDR3 length: 14 residues. CDR3 in amino acids: CASSQDSSGNTIYF. DNA for the CDR3: TGTGCCAGCAGCCAAGACAGTTCTGGAAACACCATATATTTT. The variable domain in full, with the rest retrieved from reference TRBV14 and TRBJ1-3, is EAGVTQFPSHSVIEKGQTVTLRCDPISGHDNLYWYRRVMGKEIKFLLHFVKESKQDESGMPNNRFLAERTGGTYSTLKVQPAELEDSGVYFCASSQDSSGNTIYFGEGSWLTVV.

This clone appeared once. V usage is TRBV5-1 and J usage is TRBJ2-3, with TRBD1 as a possible D gene (5 bases). V lost 2 bases and J lost 7, with 11 bases in between. This CDR3 has 13 amino acids. Germline values: CDR1 SGHRS, CDR2 YFSETQ. The CDR3 sequence: CASSFPPDNTQYF. The CDR3, as DNA: TGCGCCAGCAGCTTCCCCCCGGACAATACGCAGTATTTT.

This clone was recorded once. The sample contains more than one DNA sequence encoding this CDR3. J is TRBJ2-1 and V is TRBV18; D is uncertain. This CDR3 has 14 amino acids. V dropped 3 bases and J dropped 0 bases, with 6 bases sitting between them. Germline V gene lookup returns CDR1 KGHSH and CDR2 LQKENI. The chain's CDR3 is CASSPGSSYNEQFF. CDR3 coding DNA: TGTGCCAGCTCACCTGGGTCCTCCTACAATGAGCAGTTCTTC.

The V and J genes are TRBV28 and TRBJ2-7; D uncertain. The germline gives CDR1 MDHEN, CDR2 SYDVKM. The V end lost 4 bases, the J end lost 3 bases, and 7 bases lay between the germline ends. The CDR3 covers 12 residues. The CDR3 protein is CASSSPLYEQYV. CDR3 sequence (DNA): TGTGCCAGCAGTTCCCCCCTCTACGAGCAGTACGTC.

The genes are TRBV12-3 or TRBV12-4 and TRBJ1-2; no firm D call. This CDR3 contains 13 residues. With 4 bases removed from V and 6 bases from J, the gap between germline ends came to 12 bases. CDR3 DNA sequence: TGTGCCAGCAGTTGGAGGATAGGCGATGGCTACACCTTC. This encodes CASSWRIGDGYTF.

CDR3 nucleotide sequence: TGTGCCAGTAGTCTTAGCCCACAGGGTGGCTATGGCTACACCTTC. Translating it yields CASSLSPQGGYGYTF. The chain carries TRBV19 and TRBJ1-2; D is perhaps TRBD1 (6 bases). V was pared by 5 bases and J by 4 bases, with 17 bases between. Germline CDR1 is LNHDA and CDR2 is SQIVND (reference sequence). This CDR3 region has 15 residues.

The chain couples TRBV4-1 to TRBJ1-5, with no clear D. Trimming pared 1 base from V and 0 bases from J, leaving 7 bases between. The CDR3 totals 15 residues. CDR1 MGHRA and CDR2 YSYEKL come from the germline V gene. CDR3 nucleotide sequence: TGCGCCAGCAGCCAAGGGGAGAGTAGCAATCAGCCCCAGCATTTT. It yields the protein CASSQGESSNQPQHF.

The genes are TRBV9 and TRBJ2-2; 10 nucleotides agree with TRBD2. V shed 3 bases and J 6 bases; nucleotides not matched to a gene: 14. Germline V gene data show CDR1 as SGDLS and CDR2 as YYNGEE. The CDR3 extends over 18 amino acids. This CDR3 is CASSAHLTSGAPSGELFF. DNA for the CDR3: TGTGCCAGCAGCGCCCACCTTACTAGCGGGGCTCCCTCCGGGGAGCTGTTTTTT.

The chain is built from TRBV4-1 and TRBJ1-1; a weak D match, TRBD1 (5 bases). The CDR3 consists of 15 residues. Germline V gene data show CDR1 as MGHRA and CDR2 as YSYEKL. V lost 0 bases, J lost 4 bases, and 12 bases lay in between. The CDR3 protein is CASSQEVGEGTEAFF. CDR3 DNA sequence: TGCGCCAGCAGCCAAGAAGTGGGGGAGGGCACTGAAGCTTTCTTT.

In DNA, the CDR3 is TGTGCCAGCACCGCGGGACCTCCACGGGAGACCCAGTACTTC. Encoded protein: CASTAGPPRETQYF. This chain uses TRBV2 with TRBJ2-5; tentative D call: TRBD2 (6 bases). Trimming took 7 bases from V and 5 from J, leaving 17 bases between them. The germline V gene encodes CDR1 SNHLY and CDR2 FYNNEI. The CDR3 is made up of 14 amino acids.

This CDR3 is CASSLGSRNSPLHF. CDR3 DNA: TGTGCCAGCAGTTTGGGCAGTCGTAATTCACCCCTCCACTTT. This chain links TRBV28 with TRBJ1-6; D is undetermined. V gave up 3 bases and J gave up 6 bases, with 9 bases separating them. Per the germline V gene, CDR1 is MDHEN and CDR2 is SYDVKM. The CDR3 contains 14 residues.

Here the CDR3 reads CASSPVADENEAFF. The CDR3 region has the DNA TGTGCCAGCTCACCGGTGGCGGACGAAAATGAAGCTTTCTTT. The rearrangement links TRBV18 to TRBJ1-1; D is ambiguous. The CDR3 consists of 14 residues. Germline CDR1 reads KGHSH; CDR2 reads LQKENI. V was trimmed by 3 bases and J by 7 bases, leaving 15 bases between them.

The rearrangement uses TRBV4-3 and TRBJ1-2; D possibly corresponds to TRBD1 (6 bases). V was shortened by 1 base and J by 3 bases, with 9 bases between the two germline ends. Germline values: CDR1 LGHNA, CDR2 YSLEER. The CDR3 is 14 residues long. The DNA of the CDR3 is TGCGCCAGCAGCCAAGTAGGGGGAGACTATGGCTACACCTTC. Its protein is CASSQVGGDYGYTF.

V gene TRBV18 combines with J gene TRBJ1-1; 9 nucleotides line up with TRBD1. The CDR3 has 13 amino acids. The trim removed 3 bases at V and 4 bases at J, leaving 0 bases unmatched. CDR1 and CDR2 from the germline V gene are KGHSH and LQKENI. The CDR3 DNA sequence: TGTGCCAGCTCACCGGACAGGGGCACTGAAGCTTTCTTT. It is translated as CASSPDRGTEAFF.

The count of this clone is one. The chain couples TRBV7-2 to TRBJ2-1; TRBD2 matches at 9 bases. Per the germline V gene, CDR1 is SGHTA and CDR2 is FQGNSA. The CDR3 loop spans 14 amino acids. J was trimmed by 11 bases and V by 5 bases; bases with no gene match: 10. CDR3 protein: CASSPYSLAGKQFF. CDR3 nucleotide sequence: TGTGCCAGCAGCCCTTACTCTCTAGCGGGAAAGCAGTTCTTC.

V usage is TRBV12-3 or TRBV12-4 and J usage is TRBJ1-5, with D possibly matching TRBD1 (5 bases). V lost 3 bases, J lost 6 bases, and 9 bases lay in between. The CDR3 length is 13 residues. CDR3 region: CASSLGERQPQHF. The CDR3 bases are TGTGCCAGCAGTTTGGGGGAGCGTCAGCCCCAGCATTTT.